The 29 T cell receptor beta chains below were found in one sample sequenced in a study of Ad26.COV2.S vaccination and SARS-CoV-2 variants. This table comes from immunoSEQ multiplex PCR, and its TCRdb copy is limited to in-frame clones, with some not included. The sample holds 250,000 or so clones, about 83% seen once. Noted treatment: 15 to 20 received Ad26.COV2.S at low or high dose, single or two shots; about five received placebo; per-sample allocation not given. Following the first vaccine or placebo injection, samples were taken on day 63. The sequenced sample was peripheral blood, obtained in a trial of Ad26.COV2.S vaccine versus placebo. Every receptor here comes from a person between 18 and 59 years old who received the Ad26.COV2.S COVID-19 vaccine or a placebo.

This clone has a single count. The V call is TRBV24-1, the J call TRBJ2-1; 8 bases map to TRBD1. The germline gives CDR1 KGHDR, CDR2 SFDVKD. The CDR3 totals 14 residues. Trimming cost V 0 bases and J 7 bases; bases outside gene matches: 1. CDR3 sequence reads: CATSDLNRGNEQFF. In nucleotides, the CDR3 is TGTGCCACCAGTGATTTGAACAGGGGGAATGAGCAGTTCTTC.

The chain joins TRBV18 to TRBJ2-5; 7 positions match TRBD2. The CDR3 runs to 15 residues. The J segment lost 2 bases and the V segment lost 0 bases, leaving 3 bases of the junction unmatched. Germline lookup yields CDR1 KGHSH and CDR2 LQKENI. The CDR3 spells CASSPPSGHQETQYF. DNA for the CDR3: TGTGCCAGCTCACCACCTAGCGGGCATCAAGAGACCCAGTACTTC.

V is TRBV7-9 and J is TRBJ2-2, with unresolved D. This CDR3 contains 18 residues. Germline values: CDR1 SEHNR, CDR2 FQNEAQ (reference sequence). V was cut by 5 bases and J by 6 bases, with 25 bases left in between. The CDR3 DNA reads as TGTGCCAGCAGCACACGACCCCTTTCGGTCCCGCTGTCCGGGGAGCTGTTTTTT. Its translation is CASSTRPLSVPLSGELFF.

The V and J genes are TRBV7-2 and TRBJ2-5; D call uncertain. The ends were cut back, 5 bases at V and 8 bases at J, with 12 bases in the middle. In germline, CDR1 is SGHTA, CDR2 FQGNSA. The CDR3 runs to 12 residues. This chain's CDR3 is CASSPLVLTQYF. CDR3 nucleotide sequence: TGTGCCAGCAGCCCCCTCGTCCTTACCCAGTACTTC.

CDR3 DNA sequence: TGTGCCATCAGTGAATACAACCCCGGGACAGGGAAGAACCTACCGAACATTCAGTACTTC. It encodes CAISEYNPGTGKNLPNIQYF. This chain uses TRBV10-3 with TRBJ2-4; 9 bases are a match to TRBD1. J gave up 7 bases and V 3 bases, and 22 bases lay outside the gene matches. Germline CDR1 is ENHRY and CDR2 is SYGVKD. This CDR3 is 20 amino acids long.

This chain links TRBV19 with TRBJ2-4; no clear D gene. This CDR3 has 15 residues. Germline CDR1 LNHDA, CDR2 SQIVND (reference sequence). The V end lost 5 bases, the J end lost 2 bases, and 13 bases lay between the germline ends. CDR3 loop: CASSFPVGTKNIQYF. The CDR3 DNA follows: TGTGCCAGTAGTTTCCCGGTTGGGACCAAAAACATTCAGTACTTC.

V and J are TRBV6-2 or TRBV6-3 and TRBJ2-2, with 12 bases identical to TRBD2. The germline V gene has CDR1 MNHEY and CDR2 SVGEGT. CDR3 length: 15 residues. V dropped 6 bases and J dropped 6; count of bases not matched to a gene: 5. CDR3 in amino acids: CASSLAGGRAGELFF. DNA for the CDR3: TGTGCCAGCAGCCTAGCGGGGGGGCGAGCCGGGGAGCTGTTTTTT.

This clone showed up just once. The chain links TRBV15 to TRBJ2-1, with 8 bases identical to TRBD1. CDR3 length equals 17 residues. Germline V lookup: CDR1 LNHNV, CDR2 YYDKDF (reference sequence). Germline trimming cut 2 bases from V and 7 bases from J; bases unmatched to any gene: 13. The CDR3 region has the DNA TGTGCCACCAGCAGACTCCCAGGACAGGGATCTAGGAATGAGCAGTTCTTC. Translated, it gives CATSRLPGQGSRNEQFF.

The chain uses TRBV4-3 and TRBJ2-4; possibly TRBD2 for D (6 bases). The CDR3 is 19 residues long. With 0 bases removed from V and 5 bases from J, the gap between germline ends came to 23 bases. Per germline, CDR1 LGHNA and CDR2 YSLEER. The chain's CDR3 is CASSQDVAREALPENIQYF. DNA for the CDR3: TGCGCCAGCAGCCAAGATGTAGCCAGGGAGGCCCTTCCGGAAAACATTCAGTACTTC.

The rearrangement links TRBV5-1 to TRBJ2-1; 9 bases line up with TRBD1. The length of the CDR3 is 15 residues. J was trimmed by 7 bases and V by 3 bases; bases with no gene match: 8. CDR1 and CDR2 (germline): SGHRS, YFSETQ. CDR3 loop: CASSSGTGRGNEQFF. The CDR3 DNA follows: TGCGCCAGCAGCTCCGGGACAGGGCGCGGGAATGAGCAGTTCTTC.

The count of this clone is one. The rearrangement links TRBV27 to TRBJ2-1, with 9 positions matching TRBD1. Germline CDR1 and CDR2: MNHEY and SMNVEV (reference sequence). This CDR3 comprises 14 residues. The J segment lost 9 bases and the V segment lost 1 base, leaving 4 bases of the junction unmatched. The CDR3, as DNA: TGTGCCAGCAGTTTATATCAGGACAGGGGTGAGCAGTTCTTC. Encoded protein: CASSLYQDRGEQFF.

The J gene is TRBJ2-1, the V gene TRBV4-1, with 7 nucleotides matching TRBD2. After removal of 5 bases from V and 0 bases from J, the junction contained 4 bases not matched to a gene. Germline CDR1 and CDR2: MGHRA and YSYEKL. CDR3 size: 15 residues. The CDR3 DNA reads as TGCGCCAGCAGCAAAGCGGGGATCTCCTACAATGAGCAGTTCTTC. Protein sequence: CASSKAGISYNEQFF.

CDR3 amino acids: CASSQSGGRFNEQFF. In DNA form, the CDR3 reads TGTGCCAGCAGCCAAAGCGGGGGGCGCTTCAATGAGCAGTTCTTC. The chain recombines TRBV6-2 or TRBV6-3 with TRBJ2-1; TRBD2 aligns across 9 bases. The V segment lost 6 bases and the J segment 6 bases; nucleotides outside the gene matches: 9. CDR1 is MNHEY, CDR2 SVGEGT, per germline. The CDR3 covers 15 residues.

The chain uses TRBV30 and TRBJ1-1; tentative D call: TRBD1 (6 bases). CDR1 is GTSNPN, CDR2 SVGIG, per germline (reference sequence). This CDR3 is 14 amino acids long. V was clipped by 4 bases and J by 1 base, with 13 bases between them. The CDR3 loop reads CAWTQGLRNTEAFF. CDR3 DNA sequence: TGTGCCTGGACTCAGGGGCTAAGGAACACTGAAGCTTTCTTT.

The J gene is TRBJ1-4, the V gene TRBV5-1; 7 positions match TRBD1. V lost 1 base and J lost 8; bases outside the gene matches: 11. This CDR3 comprises 16 residues. Germline V gene sequence: CDR1 SGHRS, CDR2 YFSETQ. The CDR3 DNA reads as TGCGCCAGCAGCTTGATCGAGGGGGCGGGCAACGAAAAACTGTTTTTT. It codes for CASSLIEGAGNEKLFF.

This clone was detected a few times. This chain uses TRBV15 with TRBJ2-7; 7 bases agree with TRBD1. V was pared by 0 bases and J by 0 bases, with 14 bases of the junction left unmatched. CDR3 length: 19 amino acids. Germline CDR1 reads LNHNV; CDR2 reads YYDKDF (reference sequence). CDR3 sequence (DNA): TGTGCCACCAGCAGAGATTGCCCGAAAGGGGGCGCGGGCTCCTACGAGCAGTACGTC. Protein: CATSRDCPKGGAGSYEQYV.

The V gene is TRBV4-3, the J gene TRBJ2-2; TRBD2 aligns across 10 bases. J was trimmed by 7 bases and V by 0 bases; bases with no gene match: 5. The germline gives CDR1 LGHNA, CDR2 YSLEER. This CDR3 region has 16 residues. CDR3 protein: CASSQDLAGAGGELFF. Here the CDR3 DNA reads TGCGCCAGCAGCCAAGATCTAGCGGGGGCGGGCGGGGAGCTGTTTTTT.

This clone has only a few counts. The rearrangement links TRBV4-3 to TRBJ1-2, with D perhaps TRBD1 (6 bases). The CDR3 sequence is 15 residues long. Trimming left V 3 bases short and J 4 bases short, with 15 bases between. CDR1 LGHNA and CDR2 YSLEER come from the germline V gene. Written as DNA, the CDR3 is TGCGCCAGCAGCCACCTACAGGGAGGCACCTATGGCTACACCTTC. It is translated as CASSHLQGGTYGYTF.

The chain recombines TRBV5-4 with TRBJ2-5; D may be TRBD2 (6 bases). CDR1 and CDR2 from the germline V gene are SGHNT and YYREEE (reference sequence). The germline V and J ends were trimmed by 4 bases and 2 bases, with 12 bases remaining between them. This CDR3 spans 14 amino acids. In DNA form, the CDR3 reads TGTGCCAGCAGCCAAGGGACTGTACAAGAGACCCAGTACTTC. This sequence encodes CASSQGTVQETQYF. The variable domain in full, completed from reference TRBV5-4 and TRBJ2-5, reads ETGVTQSPTHLIKTRGQQVTLRCSSQSGHNTVSWYQQALGQGPQFIFQYYREEENGRGNFPPRFSGLQFPNYSSELNVNALELDDSALYLCASSQGTVQETQYFGPGTRLLVL.

V gene TRBV6-5 combines with J gene TRBJ1-4, with D unclear. Germline V gene data show CDR1 as MNHEY and CDR2 as SVGAGI. Trimming removed 6 bases from V and 6 bases from J, with 5 bases in between. The CDR3 is made up of 11 amino acids. CDR3 residues: CASRNYEKLFF. DNA for the CDR3: TGTGCCAGCAGAAACTATGAAAAACTGTTTTTT.

The chain links TRBV19 to TRBJ1-4, with D hard to call. CDR3 length: 16 residues. Germline V gives CDR1 LNHDA, CDR2 SQIVND (reference sequence). The V gene lost 3 bases and the J gene lost 5 bases, with 16 bases spanning the gap. The DNA for the CDR3 is TGTGCCAGTAGTATGACTGAAGGGCAGAGGAATGAAAAACTGTTTTTT. Residues: CASSMTEGQRNEKLFF. The variable domain in full, completed from reference TRBV19 and TRBJ1-4, reads DGGITQSPKYLFRKEGQNVTLSCEQNLNHDAMYWYRQDPGQGLRLIYYSQIVNDFQKGDIAEGYSVSREKKESFPLTVTSAQKNPTAFYLCASSMTEGQRNEKLFFGSGTQLSVL.

In this sample, this clone turned up once. V is TRBV7-2 and J is TRBJ2-1; 8 bases are shared with TRBD2. Germline V gene data show CDR1 as SGHTA and CDR2 as FQGNSA. Trimming at V came to 0 bases and at J to 6 bases, leaving 7 bases not matched to a gene. This CDR3 is 16 amino acids long. CDR3 in DNA: TGTGCCAGCAGCTTAGCGGGAGCGGGGGCCCCCAATGAGCAGTTCTTC. Protein product: CASSLAGAGAPNEQFF.

J is TRBJ2-7 and V is TRBV6-2 or TRBV6-3, with a possible D match to TRBD1 (6 bases). The CDR3 totals 15 residues. Germline CDR1 MNHEY, CDR2 SVGEGT. Trimming removed 5 bases at V and 1 base at J, with 15 bases between. The CDR3 spells CASSKRTAYSYEQYV. In DNA, the CDR3 is TGTGCCAGCAGTAAACGGACAGCCTATTCCTACGAGCAGTACGTC.

The chain joins TRBV19 to TRBJ2-7; weak D call: TRBD1 (5 bases). Germline CDR1 is LNHDA and CDR2 is SQIVND (reference sequence). The V end lost 5 bases, the J end lost 6 bases, and 14 bases lay between the germline ends. The CDR3 has 13 amino acids. The CDR3, as DNA: TGTGCCAGTAGTCCGAAGAAGGGGTCCGAGCAGTACGTC. Protein product: CASSPKKGSEQYV.

In its sample, this clone was seen a few times. The rearrangement joins TRBV7-9 to TRBJ2-5; possible D gene TRBD1, 5 bases. V gave up 7 bases and J gave up 5 bases, with 17 bases separating them. CDR3 length: 14 residues. CDR1 is SEHNR and CDR2 is FQNEAQ in the germline V gene (reference sequence). This CDR3 is CASILTVTGETQYF. The CDR3 DNA reads TGTGCCAGCATATTGACAGTGACCGGGGAGACCCAGTACTTC.

For the CDR3, the DNA is TGTGCCAGCAGTATGGGACAGGGGGCCTACGAGCAGTACTTC. Amino acids: CASSMGQGAYEQYF. The rearrangement uses TRBV27 and TRBJ2-7, with 11 bases matching TRBD1. Germline-derived CDR1 and CDR2 are MNHEY and SMNVEV (reference sequence). The length of the CDR3 is 14 residues. The ends lost 5 bases at V and 2 bases at J; junction bases unmatched: 2.

The rearrangement links TRBV6-5 to TRBJ2-2; TRBD1 matches at 8 bases. Trimming took 5 bases from V and 0 from J; bases not matched to a gene: 2. Germline CDR1 and CDR2: MNHEY and SVGAGI. This CDR3 has 15 amino acids. In DNA form, the CDR3 reads TGTGCCAGCAGTATGGGACAGGCGAACACCGGGGAGCTGTTTTTT. Residues: CASSMGQANTGELFF.

This sequence joins TRBV5-1 and TRBJ2-3, with unresolved D. There are 15 residues in the CDR3. CDR1 is SGHRS and CDR2 is YFSETQ in the germline V gene. V was cut by 2 bases and J by 0 bases, with 10 bases left in between. CDR3 region: CASSLREASTDTQYF. DNA of the CDR3: TGCGCCAGCAGCTTACGAGAGGCCAGCACAGATACGCAGTATTTT.

CDR3 sequence reads: CASSLIAPYTGELFF. For the CDR3, the DNA is TGTGCCAGCAGCTTGATAGCGCCCTACACCGGGGAGCTGTTTTTT. The chain combines TRBV5-4 with TRBJ2-2, with D maybe TRBD2 (5 bases). The germline V and J ends were trimmed by 1 base and 3 bases, with 10 bases remaining between them. The CDR3 is 15 amino acids. Germline V gives CDR1 SGHNT, CDR2 YYREEE (reference sequence).